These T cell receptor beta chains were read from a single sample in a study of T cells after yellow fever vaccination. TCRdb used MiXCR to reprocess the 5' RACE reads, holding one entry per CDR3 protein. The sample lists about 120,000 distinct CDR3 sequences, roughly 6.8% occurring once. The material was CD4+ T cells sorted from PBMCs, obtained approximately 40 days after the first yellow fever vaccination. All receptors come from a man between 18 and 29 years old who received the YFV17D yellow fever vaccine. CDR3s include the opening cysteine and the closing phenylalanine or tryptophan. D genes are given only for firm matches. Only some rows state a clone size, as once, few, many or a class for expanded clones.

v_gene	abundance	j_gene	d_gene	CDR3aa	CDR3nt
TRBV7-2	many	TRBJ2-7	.	CASSLIDGYEQYF	TGTGCCAGCAGCTTAATCGACGGGTACGAGCAGTACTTC
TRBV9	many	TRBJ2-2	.	CASSVEAGELFF	TGTGCCAGCAGCGTAGAAGCCGGGGAGCTGTTTTTT
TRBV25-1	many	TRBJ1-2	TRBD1	CASSEKGTGVGGYTF	TGTGCCAGCAGTGAAAAAGGGACAGGGGTGGGTGGCTACACCTTC
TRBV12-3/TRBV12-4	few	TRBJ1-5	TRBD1	CASKMGQTYQPQHF	TGTGCCAGCAAAATGGGACAGACATATCAGCCCCAGCATTTT
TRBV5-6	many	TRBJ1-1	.	CASSLGGGLYTEAFF	TGTGCCAGCAGCTTGGGTGGGGGGCTTTACACTGAAGCTTTCTTT
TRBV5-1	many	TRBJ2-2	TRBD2	CASSEGLASGELFF	TGCGCCAGCAGCGAGGGACTAGCCTCCGGGGAGCTGTTTTTT
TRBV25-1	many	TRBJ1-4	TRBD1	CASSSPGTGKVTEKLFF	TGTGCCAGCAGTTCACCGGGGACAGGGAAGGTGACGGAAAAACTGTTTTTT
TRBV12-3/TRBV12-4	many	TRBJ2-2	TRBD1	CASSPGQLFAGELFF	TGTGCCAGCAGCCCGGGACAGCTTTTCGCCGGGGAGCTGTTTTTT
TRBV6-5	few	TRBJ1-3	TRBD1	CASSYSGQVGNTIYF	TGTGCCAGCAGTTACTCTGGACAGGTTGGAAACACCATATATTTT
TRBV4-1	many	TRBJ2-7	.	CASSQVRVPYEQYF	TGCGCCAGCAGCCAAGTCCGAGTCCCCTACGAGCAGTACTTC
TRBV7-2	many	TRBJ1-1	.	CASSRPSEMAFF	TGTGCCAGCAGCCGGCCAAGTGAGATGGCTTTCTTT
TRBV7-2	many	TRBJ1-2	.	CASSSDQGRPNYGYTF	TGTGCCAGCAGCAGCGACCAAGGCAGACCTAACTATGGCTACACCTTC
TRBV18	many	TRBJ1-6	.	CASSATTDRLSPLHF	TGTGCCAGCTCAGCTACGACAGACAGGCTTTCACCCCTCCACTTT
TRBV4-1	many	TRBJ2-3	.	CASSHRGILNGADTQYF	TGCGCCAGCAGCCACCGGGGCATACTAAACGGGGCAGATACGCAGTATTTT
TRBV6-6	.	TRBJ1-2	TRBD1	CASSTGEGGYTF	TGTGCCAGCAGTACAGGGGAAGGTGGCTACACCTTC
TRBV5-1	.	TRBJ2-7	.	CASSLVVNSYEQYF	TGCGCCAGCAGCTTGGTGGTCAACTCCTACGAGCAGTACTTC
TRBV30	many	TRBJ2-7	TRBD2	CAWSVLAGSYEQYF	TGTGCCTGGAGTGTCTTAGCGGGTTCCTACGAGCAGTACTTC
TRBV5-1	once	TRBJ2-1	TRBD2	CASSPLGTSGGRAYNEQFF	TGCGCCAGCAGCCCTTTGGGGACTAGCGGGGGCCGCGCCTACAATGAGCAGTTCTTC
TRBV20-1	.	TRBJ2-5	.	CSAGRLEGLETQYF	TGCAGTGCTGGCCGCCTGGAGGGCTTGGAGACCCAGTACTTC
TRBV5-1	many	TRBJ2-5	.	CASSRGAAAYQEIQYF	TGCGCCAGCAGCAGGGGCGCAGCGGCGTACCAAGAGATCCAGTACTTC
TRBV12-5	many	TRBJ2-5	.	CASAGGDLKTQYF	TGTGCTAGCGCTGGGGGAGATTTGAAGACCCAGTACTTC
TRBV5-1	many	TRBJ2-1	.	CASSLAPGRDEQFF	TGCGCCAGCAGCTTGGCGCCAGGTAGAGATGAGCAGTTCTTC
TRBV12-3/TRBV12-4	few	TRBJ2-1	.	CASTPVYNEQFF	TGTGCCAGCACTCCGGTGTACAATGAGCAGTTCTTC
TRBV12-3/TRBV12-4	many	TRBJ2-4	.	CASSLAGLKNIQYF	TGTGCCAGCAGTTTAGCAGGCCTAAAAAACATTCAGTACTTC
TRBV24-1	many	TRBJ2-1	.	CATSDLSRGEPSYNEQFF	TGTGCCACCAGTGATTTGTCCAGGGGGGAACCCTCCTACAATGAGCAGTTCTTC
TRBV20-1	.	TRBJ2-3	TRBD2	CSARSGGATDTQYF	TGCAGTGCTAGAAGCGGGGGGGCCACAGATACGCAGTATTTT
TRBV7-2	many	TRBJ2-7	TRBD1	CASSEDRPPKEQYF	TGTGCCAGCAGCGAGGACAGGCCCCCTAAGGAGCAGTACTTC
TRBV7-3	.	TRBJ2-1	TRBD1	CASSQTGPNNEQFF	TGTGCCAGCAGTCAGACAGGGCCAAACAATGAGCAGTTCTTC
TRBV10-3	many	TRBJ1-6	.	CAISLTEGSPLHF	TGTGCCATCAGTCTGACGGAGGGGTCACCCCTCCACTTT
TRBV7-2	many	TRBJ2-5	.	CASSLGGRENQETQYF	TGTGCCAGCAGCTTGGGAGGCAGGGAGAACCAAGAGACCCAGTACTTC
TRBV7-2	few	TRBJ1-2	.	CASSPQSGRDKGYGYTF	TGTGCCAGCAGCCCCCAATCTGGCCGGGACAAGGGCTATGGCTACACCTTC
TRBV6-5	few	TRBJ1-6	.	CASSYKRNSPLHF	TGTGCCAGCAGTTACAAAAGGAATTCACCCCTCCACTTT
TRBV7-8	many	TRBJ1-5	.	CASSPSRDQPQHF	TGTGCCAGCAGCCCCTCAAGGGATCAGCCCCAGCATTTT